The 24 T cell receptor beta chains listed next were all sequenced from one sample in a study of T-cell memory formation after mild COVID-19. TCRdb re-derived calls from the 5' RACE reads in MiXCR, one entry per CDR3 protein. The table lists 110,000 to 150,000 distinct CDR3 sequences, 14% of them singletons. Sequencing input: PBMCs or a T cell subset sorted from them (not recorded which). The receptors were sampled from an adult woman who had mild COVID-19 (a few samples of this study predate the infection). Cell type and time point are not known.

Many counts were recorded for this clonotype. The chain links TRBV7-9 to TRBJ2-1, with D uncertain. The CDR3 runs to 12 residues. Germline V gene lookup returns CDR1 SEHNR and CDR2 FQNEAQ (reference sequence). Trimming stripped 6 bases from V and 7 bases from J, with 10 bases between. This chain's CDR3 is CASSSDRNEQFF. Written as DNA, the CDR3 is TGTGCCAGCAGTTCGGACCGGAATGAGCAGTTCTTC.

This chain's CDR3 is CASSDFGVAGNQPQHF. Written as DNA, the CDR3 is TGTGCCAGCAGTGACTTCGGGGTGGCGGGCAATCAGCCCCAGCATTTT. This chain uses TRBV6-2 or TRBV6-3 with TRBJ1-5; the D is unclear. The CDR3 runs to 16 residues. The germline V gene has CDR1 MNHEY and CDR2 SVGEGT. The V end lost 5 bases, the J end lost 2 bases, and 16 bases lay between the germline ends.

This clonotype was detected a few times. The chain combines TRBV19 with TRBJ1-1; D is possibly TRBD1 (5 bases). Trimming took off 6 bases at V and 1 base at J, with 12 bases between the two ends. CDR3 length: 14 amino acids. Germline V gene data show CDR1 as LNHDA and CDR2 as SQIVND (reference sequence). For the CDR3, the DNA is TGTGCCAGTAGGAGCATCGGACAGAACACTGAAGCTTTCTTT. This codes for CASRSIGQNTEAFF.

The V and J genes are TRBV19 and TRBJ2-7; perhaps TRBD1 as D (5 bases). Trimming cost V 4 bases and J 3 bases, with 16 bases left between them. The CDR3 has 15 residues. The germline CDR1 and CDR2 sequences are LNHDA and SQIVND (reference sequence). Here the CDR3 DNA reads TGTGCCAGTAGTACCACAGGATTCGGCCGCTACGAGCAGTACTTC. Amino acids: CASSTTGFGRYEQYF.

The rearrangement joins TRBV27 to TRBJ2-1; D is ambiguous. Germline-derived CDR1 and CDR2 are MNHEY and SMNVEV (reference sequence). This CDR3 contains 12 residues. V was shortened by 0 bases and J by 9 bases, with 6 bases between the two germline ends. Here the CDR3 reads CASSLSGLEQFF. CDR3 DNA sequence: TGTGCCAGCAGTTTATCGGGCCTTGAGCAGTTCTTC.

This clonotype was observed a handful of times. The rearrangement joins TRBV12-3 or TRBV12-4 to TRBJ2-5; 9 bases line up with TRBD2. Unmatched junction bases numbered 8, after V lost 7 bases and J lost 2 bases. The length of the CDR3 is 15 residues. The CDR3 is CASMEAGGLQETQYF. The DNA for the CDR3 is TGTGCCAGCATGGAAGCGGGGGGCTTACAAGAGACCCAGTACTTC.

The table lists this clonotype with a few counts. The V and J genes are TRBV20-1 and TRBJ2-4; D not resolved. Germline CDR1 reads DFQATT; CDR2 reads SNEGSKA (reference sequence). The length of the CDR3 is 14 residues. Trimming took off 4 bases at V and 4 bases at J, with 14 bases between the two ends. The chain's CDR3 is CSAKQLDGKNIQYF. CDR3 nucleotide sequence: TGCAGTGCTAAGCAGCTCGATGGGAAAAACATTCAGTACTTC.

The chain carries TRBV4-1 and TRBJ1-1, with TRBD1 as a possible D gene (5 bases). The CDR3 runs 15 residues. The V gene lost 1 base and the J gene lost 1 base, with 10 bases spanning the gap. Germline V gene data show CDR1 as MGHRA and CDR2 as YSYEKL. CDR3 sequence reads: CASSQGQGTNTEAFF. The DNA for the CDR3 is TGCGCCAGCAGCCAAGGCCAGGGTACGAACACTGAAGCTTTCTTT.

This clonotype was recorded a few times. The V gene is TRBV7-9, the J gene TRBJ2-2; D possibly corresponds to TRBD1 (6 bases). The length of the CDR3 is 12 residues. Germline loops: CDR1 SEHNR, CDR2 FQNEAQ (reference sequence). V dropped 4 bases and J dropped 6 bases, with 6 bases sitting between them. The CDR3 here is CASSYRAGELFF. The CDR3 DNA reads as TGTGCCAGCAGCTACAGGGCCGGGGAGCTGTTTTTT. The variable domain in full, completed from reference TRBV7-9 and TRBJ2-2, reads DTGVSQNPRHKITKRGQNVTFRCDPISEHNRLYWYRQTLGQGPEFLTYFQNEAQLEKSRLLSDRFSAERPKGSFSTLEIQRTEQGDSAMYLCASSYRAGELFFGEGSRLTVL.

This clonotype turned up a few times. This chain links TRBV30 with TRBJ2-4, with D possibly TRBD2 on 5 matching bases. The germline V and J ends were trimmed by 6 bases and 12 bases, with 12 bases remaining between them. Germline V gene sequence: CDR1 GTSNPN, CDR2 SVGIG (reference sequence). The CDR3 has 10 residues. CDR3 amino acids: CACGEGPQYF. The DNA of the CDR3 is TGTGCCTGTGGAGAGGGCCCTCAGTACTTC.

This chain connects TRBV6-2 or TRBV6-3 to TRBJ2-3, with D possibly matching TRBD2 (5 bases). The CDR3 length is 15 residues. The germline CDR1 and CDR2 sequences are MNHEY and SVGEGT. V lost 5 bases and J lost 2, with 14 bases in between. DNA of the CDR3: TGTGCCAGCAGTCACCCCAGCGGCGACACAGATACGCAGTATTTT. Residues: CASSHPSGDTDTQYF.

The V gene is TRBV4-3, the J gene TRBJ2-1, with D perhaps TRBD1 (5 bases). The CDR3 sequence is 16 residues long. The V end lost 0 bases, the J end lost 2 bases, and 11 bases lay between the germline ends. The germline V gene has CDR1 LGHNA and CDR2 YSLEER. The CDR3 nucleotides read TGCGCCAGCAGCCAAGAGGCACAGGACCCCTACAATGAGCAGTTCTTC. It translates to CASSQEAQDPYNEQFF.

This clonotype was recorded once. V gene TRBV7-9 combines with J gene TRBJ1-6; 9 nucleotides match TRBD1. This CDR3 region has 17 residues. Germline V gene sequence: CDR1 SEHNR, CDR2 FQNEAQ (reference sequence). V was pared by 4 bases and J by 9 bases, with 13 bases of the junction left unmatched. This CDR3 reads CASSSVHGTGTGSPLHF. Written as DNA, the CDR3 is TGTGCCAGCAGCTCCGTCCATGGGACAGGGACCGGTTCACCCCTCCACTTT.

The V call is TRBV7-6, the J call TRBJ2-2; D uncertain. The germline V gene has CDR1 SGHVS and CDR2 FNYEAQ. The CDR3 runs to 15 residues. Trimming took off 0 bases at V and 0 bases at J, with 5 bases between the two ends. CDR3 DNA sequence: TGTGCCAGCAGCTTAGCAGCCGCGAACACCGGGGAGCTGTTTTTT. Protein sequence: CASSLAAANTGELFF.

This chain uses TRBV29-1 with TRBJ1-1, with D unclear. The germline CDR1 and CDR2 sequences are SQVTM and ANQGSEA. V lost 3 bases to trimming and J lost 3 bases, with 8 bases between them. The length of the CDR3 is 12 residues. The CDR3 reads CSVEVQDTEAFF. In DNA, the CDR3 is TGCAGCGTTGAGGTTCAGGACACTGAAGCTTTCTTT.

V and J are TRBV9 and TRBJ1-3; D possibly corresponds to TRBD1 (5 bases). Germline CDR1 and CDR2: SGDLS and YYNGEE. Trimming stripped 3 bases from V and 0 bases from J, with 13 bases between. This CDR3 is built from 16 residues. CDR3 bases: TGTGCCAGCAGCGGCCGGGACGGGGCCTCTGGAAACACCATATATTTT. Translated: CASSGRDGASGNTIYF.

The J gene is TRBJ2-7, the V gene TRBV10-3, with D perhaps TRBD1 or TRBD2 (6 bases each). Germline CDR1 reads ENHRY; CDR2 reads SYGVKD. The CDR3 is 17 amino acids. V was cut by 8 bases and J by 1 base, with 24 bases left in between. The CDR3 coding sequence is TGTGCCATCTTCCGTGCGGGGAAGGGGGGCCAATCCTACGAGCAGTACTTC. Amino acid sequence: CAIFRAGKGGQSYEQYF.

V is TRBV7-9 and J is TRBJ2-5, with D perhaps TRBD2 (5 bases). CDR1 is SEHNR, CDR2 FQNEAQ, per germline (reference sequence). The CDR3 is 13 residues long. Trimming left V 5 bases short and J 4 bases short, with 11 bases between. CDR3 nucleotides: TGTGCCAGCAGCAACACACGGGGAGAGACCCAGTACTTC. This sequence encodes CASSNTRGETQYF.

V usage is TRBV7-2 and J usage is TRBJ2-3; D ambiguous. V was pared by 2 bases and J by 6 bases, with 6 bases between. The CDR3 has 12 residues. Looked up from germline, CDR1 is SGHTA and CDR2 is FQGNSA. DNA of the CDR3: TGTGCCAGCAGCTTAAAGGGCGATACGCAGTATTTT. Translating it yields CASSLKGDTQYF. Using reference TRBV7-2 and TRBJ2-3 for the parts outside the CDR3, the full variable domain is GAGVSQSPSNKVTEKGKDVELRCDPISGHTALYWYRQSLGQGLEFLIYFQGNSAPDKSGLPSDRFSAERTGGSVSTLTIQRTQQEDSAVYLCASSLKGDTQYFGPGTRLTVL.

CDR3 coding DNA: TGCGCCAGCAGCCCCCGATCAAGTGGAGGCCACTATGGCTACACCTTC. Translating gives CASSPRSSGGHYGYTF. This chain connects TRBV5-1 to TRBJ1-2; D remains unclear. The CDR3 loop spans 16 amino acids. CDR1 is SGHRS and CDR2 is YFSETQ in the germline V gene. The V end was cut by 4 bases, the J end by 3 bases, with 19 bases between.

The chain combines TRBV7-2 with TRBJ2-1, with D possibly TRBD1 on 6 matching bases. Between the trimmed V and J ends, which lost 5 bases and 7 bases, there was a span of 15 bases. This CDR3 contains 14 residues. CDR1 is SGHTA and CDR2 is FQGNSA in the germline V gene. The CDR3 nucleotides are TGTGCCAGCAGCCCGCAATTAGGGACAAATGAGCAGTTCTTC. This gives the protein CASSPQLGTNEQFF.

The CDR3 DNA follows: TGCGCCAGCAGCCCACTGGAAGGGACAGGGGACTACGAGCAGTACTTC. Its translation: CASSPLEGTGDYEQYF. This chain connects TRBV5-1 to TRBJ2-7; 10 bases align to TRBD1. The CDR3 is 16 residues long. The junction had 10 bases not matched to a gene; V was cut back by 4 bases and J by 3 bases. Germline V lookup: CDR1 SGHRS, CDR2 YFSETQ. Filled out from reference TRBV5-1 and TRBJ2-7, the complete variable domain reads KAGVTQTPRYLIKTRGQQVTLSCSPISGHRSVSWYQQTPGQGLQFLFEYFSETQRNKGNFPGRFSGRQFSNSRSEMNVSTLELGDSALYLCASSPLEGTGDYEQYFGPGTRLTVT.

A few counts support this clonotype. The rearrangement links TRBV5-1 to TRBJ2-7; D uncertain. Trimming shortened V by 3 bases and J by 3 bases, and 16 bases separated the two germline ends. The CDR3 runs 15 residues. From germline, CDR1 is SGHRS and CDR2 YFSETQ. The CDR3 loop reads CASSYAPDHIYEQYF. Written as DNA, the CDR3 is TGCGCCAGCAGCTACGCCCCGGACCACATCTACGAGCAGTACTTC.

DNA for the CDR3: TGTGCCAGCAGCCAAATTTCAGGGAACTATGGCTACACCTTC. Its translation: CASSQISGNYGYTF. This rearrangement joins TRBV3-1 to TRBJ1-2, with a possible D match to TRBD1 (5 bases). The germline V and J ends were trimmed by 2 bases and 2 bases, with 9 bases remaining between them. The CDR3 spans 14 residues. Germline V gene sequence: CDR1 LGHDT, CDR2 YNNKEL (reference sequence).